This TCR beta chain was profiled in a study of T-cell reconstitution after alpha-beta-depleted transplantation in children. The study, taken as a whole, reports: Among T cells one year after transplant, newly produced cells accounted for most counts and diversity. The origin of high day-60 TCRbeta diversity in some patients lay in surviving recipient T cells and thymic progenitors. About two months after transplant, alpha-beta T cells reportedly came from several hundred expanded graft clones.

The CDR3 sequence is 15 residues long. With 0 bases removed from V and 6 bases from J, the gap between germline ends came to 15 bases. Germline V gives CDR1 SGHDN, CDR2 FVKESK. Unique molecular identifiers were incorporated when the TCRbeta library was constructed. Via MiXCR, TCRdb re-called the PCR reads, giving one row per CDR3 protein. Of about 540,000 distinct CDR3 sequences in the sample, around 27% were seen once. With respect to this clonotype: Its antigen is not known.

The rearrangement uses TRBV14 and TRBJ2-7, with a tentative D call TRBD2 (5 bases). The sequencing used PBMCs, collected before TCRalphabeta/CD19-depleted stem cell transplant. The sequence derives from a boy under two years old with Wiskott-Aldrich syndrome, due to receive a stem cell transplant. The CDR3 region has the DNA TGTGCCAGCAGCCAAGATAGAGGGATTTGGCCCGAGCAGTACTTC. This gives the protein CASSQDRGIWPEQYF.